The clone carrying this T cell receptor beta chain was counted once. This sample is drawn from a study of blood T cell repertoires in COVID-19. The wider study: Italy, Spain and the United States were the sources of the convalescent and acute COVID-19 samples. T cells, B-cell-depleted T cells, or PBMCs provided the cDNA or gDNA that served as material.

Original methodology: Using reference gene primer amplification, nucleated cell counts were estimated. Libraries were prepared by immunoSEQ multiplex PCR; TCRdb keeps only in-frame clonotypes and omits some of them. V, J and clone size were drawn from that table, and D and trimming were deduced from the DNA. The table includes 75,000 or so clones, around 80% detected once. Germline V gene sequence: CDR1 MDHEN, CDR2 SYDVKM. With 7 bases removed from V and 9 bases from J, the gap between germline ends came to 16 bases. The CDR3 covers 14 residues. This chain connects TRBV28 to TRBJ1-6; D is uncertain. The source of this sequence is a man aged 55 to 69 with acute or convalescent COVID-19. What was sequenced was peripheral blood. The DNA of the CDR3 is TGTGCCAGCACCTCAGAGGGTTTGGGTTCACCCCTCCACTTT. Protein product: CASTSEGLGSPLHF.